What follows describes a single T cell receptor (beta chain). As yet, its antigen is unknown. These data belong to a study of T cell responses to AZD1222 COVID-19 vaccine. Study results and limitations: Elevations in Spike-specific TCR breadth and depth followed administration of two AZD1222 doses. Among AZD1222 vaccinees, only five to seven were seropositive at baseline. A mostly white British donor set with more females was recruited, and clonal diversity was possibly underestimated.

Repertoires were generated with immunoSEQ multiplex PCR, while TCRdb's copy carries only in-frame clones and drops some. This sample has roughly 150,000 clones; about 88% occur once, and the top ten carry approximately 6.6%. The receptor comes from an adult who had recovered from COVID-19. The starting material was peripheral blood, obtained after recovery from COVID-19.

The CDR3 sequence is CASSLRRGVAGETQYF. The DNA of the CDR3 is TGTGCCAGCAGCTTGAGGCGCGGCGTTGCAGGGGAGACCCAGTACTTC. This chain connects TRBV5-4 to TRBJ2-5; tentative D call: TRBD1 (5 bases). There are 16 residues in the CDR3. V was shortened by 1 base and J by 5 bases, with 18 bases between the two germline ends. Germline CDR1 SGHNT, CDR2 YYREEE (reference sequence). Based on the CDR3 plus reference TRBV5-4 and TRBJ2-5, the full variable domain is ETGVTQSPTHLIKTRGQQVTLRCSSQSGHNTVSWYQQALGQGPQFIFQYYREEENGRGNFPPRFSGLQFPNYSSELNVNALELDDSALYLCASSLRRGVAGETQYFGPGTRLLVL.